One and the same sample provided the 30 T cell receptor beta chains below, sequenced in a study of control samples from healthy donors and cancer patients. Method: immunoSEQ multiplex PCR; TCRdb's copy keeps in-frame clones and lacks some. The sample comprises 70,000 to 80,000 clones, roughly 90% of which are singletons, and approximately 9.4% rests with the top ten. The sequenced sample consisted of PBMCs. All receptors come from a woman aged 45 to 65 with colorectal cancer.

The genes are TRBV12-3 or TRBV12-4 and TRBJ2-3; D remains ambiguous. The CDR3 consists of 11 residues. Trimming removed 2 bases from V and 6 bases from J, with 3 bases in between. CDR3 loop: CASSLLDTQYF. CDR3 DNA: TGTGCCAGCAGTTTATTGGATACGCAGTATTTT.

This sequence joins TRBV27 and TRBJ1-2; TRBD1 matches at 7 bases. Germline loops: CDR1 MNHEY, CDR2 SMNVEV (reference sequence). V shed 6 bases and J 4 bases; nucleotides not matched to a gene: 5. CDR3 length: 13 residues. CDR3 residues: CASRNTGVYGYTF. The CDR3 DNA reads TGTGCCAGCAGAAATACAGGGGTCTATGGCTACACCTTC.

This sequence joins TRBV30 and TRBJ2-2; D possibly corresponds to TRBD2 (5 bases). Germline V lookup: CDR1 GTSNPN, CDR2 SVGIG (reference sequence). The CDR3 sequence is 13 residues long. V was clipped by 1 base and J by 3 bases, with 6 bases between them. The CDR3 sequence: CAWSGGYTGELFF. The CDR3 DNA is TGTGCCTGGAGTGGAGGGTACACCGGGGAGCTGTTTTTT.

The chain uses TRBV7-2 and TRBJ2-1; D not resolved. The CDR3 has 11 amino acids. V was trimmed by 5 bases and J by 7 bases, leaving 6 bases between them. CDR1 and CDR2 from the germline V gene are SGHTA and FQGNSA. The CDR3 region has the DNA TGTGCCAGCAGCCTCATGAATGAGCAGTTCTTC. As protein: CASSLMNEQFF.

V gene TRBV5-6 combines with J gene TRBJ1-5; D may be TRBD1 (6 bases). The CDR3 sequence is 13 residues long. V was pared by 0 bases and J by 11 bases, with 12 bases between. CDR1 SGHDT and CDR2 YYEEEE come from the germline V gene. The CDR3 region is CASSLGQYRAQHF. CDR3 nucleotides: TGTGCCAGCAGCTTGGGACAGTACAGGGCCCAGCATTTT.

This chain connects TRBV28 to TRBJ1-2; 11 nucleotides agree with TRBD1. The germline gives CDR1 MDHEN, CDR2 SYDVKM. J gave up 7 bases and V 2 bases, and 9 bases lay outside the gene matches. The CDR3 consists of 16 residues. In DNA form, the CDR3 reads TGTGCCAGCAGTTTACTGACCGGGACAGGGGGTCTTGGCTACACCTTC. Protein: CASSLLTGTGGLGYTF.

Here the CDR3 reads CASSRGSNSNQPQHF. The CDR3 region has the DNA TGTGCCAGCTCACGGGGCAGTAATAGCAATCAGCCCCAGCATTTT. J is TRBJ1-5 and V is TRBV18; D perhaps matches TRBD1 (5 bases). The germline V and J ends were trimmed by 4 bases and 0 bases, with 10 bases remaining between them. This CDR3 spans 15 amino acids. Germline lookup yields CDR1 KGHSH and CDR2 LQKENI.

The rearrangement links TRBV5-1 to TRBJ2-5, with 8 bases aligning to TRBD2. CDR1 is SGHRS, CDR2 YFSETQ, per germline. V lost 0 bases to trimming and J lost 7 bases; unmatched junction nucleotides: 8. This CDR3 comprises 15 residues. The DNA of the CDR3 is TGCGCCAGCAGCTTGGGTAGCGGGGAGTCCGGGACCCAGTACTTC. It is translated as CASSLGSGESGTQYF.

This clone was detected once. The chain employs TRBV6-5 and TRBJ2-6, with TRBD2 as a possible D gene (5 bases). The V gene lost 8 bases and the J gene lost 0 bases, with 11 bases spanning the gap. The CDR3 contains 15 residues. Germline CDR1 and CDR2: MNHEY and SVGAGI. The CDR3 sequence: CASLGLSSGANVLTF. CDR3 in DNA: TGTGCCAGCCTCGGACTGAGCTCTGGGGCCAACGTCCTGACTTTC.

This chain uses TRBV25-1 with TRBJ2-7, with D unclear. Germline CDR1 is MGHDK and CDR2 is SYGVNS. This CDR3 region has 11 residues. V lost 5 bases to trimming and J lost 3 bases, with 5 bases between them. The CDR3 DNA follows: TGTGCCAGCAGTAAGGGCTACGAGCAGTACGTC. As protein: CASSKGYEQYV.

The chain has TRBV9 and TRBJ1-1; TRBD1 might be the D (6 bases). V gave up 0 bases and J gave up 7 bases, with 10 bases separating them. Germline assignment: CDR1 SGDLS and CDR2 YYNGEE. CDR3 size: 13 residues. The CDR3 protein is CASSVGGASEAFF. The DNA for the CDR3 is TGTGCCAGCAGCGTAGGGGGGGCCAGTGAAGCTTTCTTT. Using reference TRBV9 and TRBJ1-1 for the parts outside the CDR3, the full variable domain is DSGVTQTPKHLITATGQRVTLRCSPRSGDLSVYWYQQSLDQGLQFLIQYYNGEERAKGNILERFSAQQFPDLHSELNLSSLELGDSALYFCASSVGGASEAFFGQGTRLTVV.

The chain uses TRBV10-1 and TRBJ2-1; 8 nucleotides align to TRBD2. The CDR3 covers 16 residues. Germline CDR1 is WNHNN and CDR2 is SYGVQD (reference sequence). J gave up 1 base and V 2 bases, and 4 bases lay outside the gene matches. The chain's CDR3 is CASSEAGGVSYNEQFF. The CDR3 region has the DNA TGCGCCAGCAGTGAGGCCGGGGGGGTGTCCTACAATGAGCAGTTCTTC.

The rearrangement links TRBV28 to TRBJ2-7; unclear D gene. The length of the CDR3 is 13 residues. Trimming stripped 5 bases from V and 6 bases from J, with 14 bases between. The germline gives CDR1 MDHEN, CDR2 SYDVKM. CDR3 in amino acids: CASSPTVPGEQYV. The CDR3 bases are TGTGCCAGCAGTCCTACGGTTCCGGGCGAGCAGTACGTC.

This clone is judged medium-sized. This sequence joins TRBV6-5 and TRBJ2-1; 11 nucleotides line up with TRBD2. V lost 5 bases and J lost 4; bases outside the gene matches: 4. Germline-derived CDR1 and CDR2 are MNHEY and SVGAGI. This CDR3 is built from 15 residues. The CDR3 protein is CASSLGTSGYNEQFF. Here the CDR3 DNA reads TGTGCCAGCAGTCTCGGGACTAGCGGATACAATGAGCAGTTCTTC.

The chain employs TRBV10-3 and TRBJ1-2; D is unresolved. Germline CDR1 ENHRY, CDR2 SYGVKD. Trimming left V 0 bases short and J 7 bases short, with 9 bases between. The CDR3 is 13 amino acids. CDR3 protein: CAISESSMGGYTF. CDR3 bases: TGTGCCATCAGTGAGTCTTCTATGGGTGGCTACACCTTC.

The chain combines TRBV20-1 with TRBJ1-2; D is unclear. Germline lookup yields CDR1 DFQATT and CDR2 SNEGSKA (reference sequence). This CDR3 contains 11 residues. Trimming cost V 5 bases and J 8 bases, with 12 bases left between them. The CDR3 is CSAWAGGGYTF. The CDR3 DNA reads as TGCAGTGCTTGGGCAGGAGGGGGCTACACCTTC.

The chain combines TRBV4-3 with TRBJ1-3; 7 nucleotides line up with TRBD1. Germline V CDR1 and CDR2: LGHNA, YSLEER. V gave up 0 bases and J gave up 0 bases; unmatched junction bases: 5. This CDR3 is built from 17 residues. The CDR3 here is CASSQEGQGGSGNTIYF. In DNA form, the CDR3 reads TGCGCCAGCAGCCAAGAAGGGCAGGGGGGCTCTGGAAACACCATATATTTT.

The chain couples TRBV6-2 or TRBV6-3 to TRBJ2-2; possible D gene TRBD2, 6 bases. Germline V gives CDR1 MNHEY, CDR2 SVGEGT. Between the trimmed V and J ends, which lost 5 bases and 0 bases, there was a span of 13 bases. CDR3 length: 16 residues. The CDR3, as DNA: TGTGCCAGCAGTCTGGGGCGCGGGACGAACACCGGGGAGCTGTTTTTT. It yields the protein CASSLGRGTNTGELFF.

V usage is TRBV28 and J usage is TRBJ1-6, with 11 bases aligning to TRBD1. The J segment lost 10 bases and the V segment lost 6 bases, leaving 8 bases of the junction unmatched. The CDR3 contains 15 residues. Germline V gene data show CDR1 as MDHEN and CDR2 as SYDVKM. The CDR3 DNA follows: TGTGCCAGCAGCCGCCGGGGGACAGGGGGATCACCCCTCCACTTT. This codes for CASSRRGTGGSPLHF. The variable domain in full, with the rest retrieved from reference TRBV28 and TRBJ1-6, is DVKVTQSSRYLVKRTGEKVFLECVQDMDHENMFWYRQDPGLGLRLIYFSYDVKMKEKGDIPEGYSVSREKKERFSLILESASTNQTSMYLCASSRRGTGGSPLHFGNGTRLTVT.

The chain couples TRBV4-3 to TRBJ1-5; D is uncertain. V dropped 4 bases and J dropped 6 bases, with 10 bases sitting between them. Per germline, CDR1 LGHNA and CDR2 YSLEER. The CDR3 is made up of 13 amino acids. CDR3 DNA: TGCGCCAGCAGCCCCCAAGTTTTTCAGCCCCAGCATTTT. It is translated as CASSPQVFQPQHF.

The chain recombines TRBV9 with TRBJ2-2, with a weak D call TRBD1 (6 bases). The CDR3 covers 16 residues. V dropped 3 bases and J dropped 1 base, with 13 bases sitting between them. The germline V gene has CDR1 SGDLS and CDR2 YYNGEE. The CDR3 DNA sequence: TGTGCCAGCAGCGCACGCCCGGGACAGAACACCGGGGAGCTGTTTTTT. As protein: CASSARPGQNTGELFF.

V is TRBV10-3 and J is TRBJ1-1, with TRBD1 matching over 10 bases. CDR3 length equals 14 residues. Trimming took 7 bases from V and 5 from J; bases not matched to a gene: 7. CDR1 and CDR2 from the germline V gene are ENHRY and SYGVKD. CDR3 in DNA: TGTGCCATCACCCTGGACAGGGGGGGAACTGAAGCTTTCTTT. Its protein is CAITLDRGGTEAFF.

The genes are TRBV6-5 and TRBJ1-3; D gene unclear. This CDR3 has 14 residues. Germline CDR1 reads MNHEY; CDR2 reads SVGAGI. Trimming removed 6 bases at V and 2 bases at J, with 11 bases between. The CDR3 sequence: CASRGAETGNTIYF. The CDR3 nucleotides read TGTGCCAGCAGGGGTGCCGAGACTGGAAACACCATATATTTT.

This chain uses TRBV7-8 with TRBJ1-2, with TRBD1 matching 7 bases. The CDR3 covers 14 residues. Germline V gives CDR1 SGHVS, CDR2 FQNEAQ. V shed 5 bases and J 5 bases; nucleotides not matched to a gene: 8. The chain's CDR3 is CASSPTTGSYGYTF. CDR3 nucleotides: TGTGCCAGCAGCCCTACGACAGGGTCGTATGGCTACACCTTC.

The gene calls are TRBV18 and TRBJ1-5; no clear D gene. The CDR3 spans 14 residues. Germline V gene data show CDR1 as KGHSH and CDR2 as LQKENI. Trimming took 6 bases from V and 2 from J, leaving 11 bases between them. The CDR3 DNA follows: TGTGCCAGCTCCCTCCAGGATCGCAATCAGCCCCAGCATTTT. This encodes CASSLQDRNQPQHF.

The rearrangement joins TRBV12-5 to TRBJ2-5, with a possible D match to TRBD1 (6 bases). Deletions cut 5 bases from V and 9 bases from J, with 13 bases between. Germline-derived CDR1 and CDR2 are LGHNT and FRNRAP. This CDR3 spans 12 amino acids. The CDR3 nucleotides are TGTGCTAGTGGTGAGGGGGAGACGGCCCAGTACTTC. As protein: CASGEGETAQYF.

V gene TRBV5-1 combines with J gene TRBJ1-2; 9 bases fit TRBD1. The CDR3 totals 16 residues. CDR1 and CDR2 (germline): SGHRS, YFSETQ. The ends lost 1 base at V and 3 bases at J; junction bases unmatched: 7. CDR3 in amino acids: CASSLISQGAYYGYTF. Written as DNA, the CDR3 is TGCGCCAGCAGCTTGATATCACAGGGGGCTTACTATGGCTACACCTTC.

This clone was detected only a few times. The rearrangement joins TRBV7-9 to TRBJ1-5; tentatively, D is TRBD1 (6 bases). Looked up from germline, CDR1 is SEHNR and CDR2 is FQNEAQ (reference sequence). The germline V and J ends were trimmed by 5 bases and 5 bases, with 16 bases remaining between them. The CDR3 is 15 amino acids. CDR3 DNA: TGTGCCAGCAGCCCCGGGGGGCCGCGTCATCAGCCCCAGCATTTT. Its translation: CASSPGGPRHQPQHF.

V gene TRBV7-9 combines with J gene TRBJ2-6; tentatively, D is TRBD2 (6 bases). From germline, CDR1 is SEHNR and CDR2 FQNEAQ (reference sequence). This CDR3 comprises 15 residues. Trimming took 8 bases from V and 2 from J, leaving 13 bases between them. In nucleotides, the CDR3 is TGTGCCAGCGTCCCGGGGGACCCTGGGGCCAACGTCCTGACTTTC. Protein: CASVPGDPGANVLTF.

This clone came up once. The chain couples TRBV29-1 to TRBJ2-5; possibly TRBD2 for D (7 bases). The length of the CDR3 is 14 residues. Trimming removed 4 bases from V and 4 bases from J, with 16 bases in between. Germline assignment: CDR1 SQVTM and CDR2 ANQGSEA. Here the CDR3 reads CSVVGGAGVETQYF. The CDR3 DNA follows: TGCAGCGTTGTAGGGGGGGCAGGGGTAGAGACCCAGTACTTC.